The present TCR beta chain was sequenced within a study of control samples from healthy donors and cancer patients. Measured with immunoSEQ multiplex PCR; TCRdb has only the in-frame clones, and not every one. The sample lists about 120,000 clones, 85% to 90% occurring once. The germline CDR1 and CDR2 sequences are SGHDT and YYEEEE. The CDR3 totals 12 residues. Trimming left V 0 bases short and J 5 bases short, with 5 bases between. Comments on this clone: The sample carries other DNA sequences with the same CDR3.

The clonotype originates from a woman in her seventies in good health. This sequence joins TRBV5-6 and TRBJ1-2, with D unresolved. The source material was blood. CDR3 residues: CASSLAGYGYTF. The CDR3, as DNA: TGTGCCAGCAGCTTGGCCGGGTATGGCTACACCTTC. The full variable domain, with the rest looked up from reference TRBV5-6 and TRBJ1-2, is DAGVTQSPTHLIKTRGQQVTLRCSPKSGHDTVSWYQQALGQGPQFIFQYYEEEERQRGNFPDRFSGHQFPNYSSELNVNALLLGDSALYLCASSLAGYGYTFGSGTRLTVV.